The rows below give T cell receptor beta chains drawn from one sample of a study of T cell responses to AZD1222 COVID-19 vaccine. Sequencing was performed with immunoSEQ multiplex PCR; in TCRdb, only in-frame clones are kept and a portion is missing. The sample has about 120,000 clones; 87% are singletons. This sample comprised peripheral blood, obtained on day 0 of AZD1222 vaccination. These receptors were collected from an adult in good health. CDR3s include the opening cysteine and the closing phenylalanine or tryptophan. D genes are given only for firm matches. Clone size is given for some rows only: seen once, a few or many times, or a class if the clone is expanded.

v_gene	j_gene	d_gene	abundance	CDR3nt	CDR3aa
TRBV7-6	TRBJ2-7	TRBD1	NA	TGTGCCAGCAGCCACCTCAGGGGGCAAAGCTCCTACGAGCAGTACTTC	CASSHLRGQSSYEQYF
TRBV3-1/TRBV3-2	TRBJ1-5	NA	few	TGTGCCAGCAGCCACGGGGACAATCAGCCCCAGCATTTT	CASSHGDNQPQHF
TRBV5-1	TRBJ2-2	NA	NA	TGCGCCAGCAGCTTGTGGGGAAACCGGGAGCTGTTTTTT	CASSLWGNRELFF
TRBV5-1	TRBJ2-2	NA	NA	TGCGCCAGCAGCTGGACCCCCGGGAGTCTAAACACCGGGGAGCTGTTTTTT	CASSWTPGSLNTGELFF
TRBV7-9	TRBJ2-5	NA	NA	TGTGCCGGGGGGGCAGGGTACCTGGAGACCCAGTACTTC	CAGGAGYLETQYF
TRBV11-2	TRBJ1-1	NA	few	TGTGCCAGCAGCCGTGGACGGGACACTGAAGCTTTCTTT	CASSRGRDTEAFF
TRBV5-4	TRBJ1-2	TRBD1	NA	TGTGCCAGCAGCCCACAACAGGGGCTCGGCTATGGCTACACCTTC	CASSPQQGLGYGYTF
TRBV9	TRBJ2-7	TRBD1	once	TGTGCCAGCAGCGCAAGTCGGGACAGGGATCAGCAGTACTTC	CASSASRDRDQQYF
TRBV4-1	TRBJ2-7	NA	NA	TGCGCCAGCAGCCAAGAATACGGACAGAGCTCCTACGAGCAGTACTTC	CASSQEYGQSSYEQYF
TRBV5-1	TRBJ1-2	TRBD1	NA	TGCGCCAGCAGCTCCACAGGGGGTGACTATGGCTACACCTTC	CASSSTGGDYGYTF
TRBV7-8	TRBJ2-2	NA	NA	TGTGCCAGCAGCTTCGGACAGAGAACGAACACCGGGGAGCTGTTTTTT	CASSFGQRTNTGELFF
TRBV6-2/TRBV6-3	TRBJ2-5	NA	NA	TGTGCCAGCAGTTCCCCCCAGGGCGGTGCGGAGACCCAGTACTTC	CASSSPQGGAETQYF
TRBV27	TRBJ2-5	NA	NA	TGTGCCAGCAGTTCCCGGCCGGCCCAGGCCCAGTACTTC	CASSSRPAQAQYF
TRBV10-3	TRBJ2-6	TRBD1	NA	TGTGCCATCAGTGAGTCGGAACAGGGGGCGGGATCTGGGGCCAACGTCCTGACTTTC	CAISESEQGAGSGANVLTF
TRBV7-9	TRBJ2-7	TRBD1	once	TGTGCCAGCAGCACGGGACAGGGATCGAACGAGCAGTACTTC	CASSTGQGSNEQYF
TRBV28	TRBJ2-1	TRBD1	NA	TGTGCCAGCAGCGGACAGGGTCCCAATGAGCAGTTCTTC	CASSGQGPNEQFF
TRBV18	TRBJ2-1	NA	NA	TGTGCCAGCTCATCTCGTCGGGACTTTGGGGAGTTCTTC	CASSSRRDFGEFF
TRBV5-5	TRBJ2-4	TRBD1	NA	TGTGCCAGCAGCTTAGGACAGGGATCATGGTACTTC	CASSLGQGSWYF
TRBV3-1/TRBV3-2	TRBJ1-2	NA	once	TGTGCCAGCAGCCCGGGGGCTAACTATGGCTACACCTTC	CASSPGANYGYTF
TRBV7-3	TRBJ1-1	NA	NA	TGTGCCAGCAGCTTAAACAGGAACACTGAAGCTTTCTTT	CASSLNRNTEAFF
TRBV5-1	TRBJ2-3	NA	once	TGCGCCAGCAGCTTGGACCAAGCGGGCCCGGGGGATACGCAGTATTTT	CASSLDQAGPGDTQYF
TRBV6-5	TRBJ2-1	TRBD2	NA	TGTGCCAGCCAGGGACTAGCGGGGGGGACCCAGCAGTTCTTC	CASQGLAGGTQQFF
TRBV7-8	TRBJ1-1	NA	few	TGTGCCAGCAGCCCCCGGGCCGAGAACACTGAAGCTTTCTTT	CASSPRAENTEAFF
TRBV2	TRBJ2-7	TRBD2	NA	TGTGCCAGCAGCGAAGAAACGGGACTAGCCCGTAAGTACTTC	CASSEETGLARKYF
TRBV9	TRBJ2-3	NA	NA	TGTGCCAGCAGCGTAGATTCGCCAGATACGCAGTATTTT	CASSVDSPDTQYF
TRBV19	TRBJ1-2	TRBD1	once	TGTGCCAGTAGTATAGGTAACAGGAGACAGGGGCGAGGCTACACCTTC	CASSIGNRRQGRGYTF
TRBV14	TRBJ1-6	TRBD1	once	TGTGCCAGCAGTCCCTATCGGACAGGGGATTCACCCCTCCACTTT	CASSPYRTGDSPLHF
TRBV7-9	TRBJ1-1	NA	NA	TGTGCCAGCACCACCCCCGGGGGGGGAACTGAAGCTTTCTTT	CASTTPGGGTEAFF
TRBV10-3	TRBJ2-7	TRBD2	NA	TGTGCCATCACGGGGACTAGCCCCCACGAGCAGTACTTC	CAITGTSPHEQYF
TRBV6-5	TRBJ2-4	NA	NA	TGTGCCAGCAGTTACAACAGTCCTGTAGCCAAAAACATTCAGTACTTC	CASSYNSPVAKNIQYF
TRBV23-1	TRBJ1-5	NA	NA	TGCGCCAGCAGTCAAAGGGACGGAGATCAGCCCCAGCATTTT	CASSQRDGDQPQHF
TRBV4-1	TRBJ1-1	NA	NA	TGCGCCAGCAGCCAAGATGCAGCTGAGTCGGGCCGATTGGCTTTCTTT	CASSQDAAESGRLAFF
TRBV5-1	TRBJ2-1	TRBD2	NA	TGCGCCAGCAGCTTGGTGGCGGGGGCCTACAATGAGCAGTTCTTC	CASSLVAGAYNEQFF
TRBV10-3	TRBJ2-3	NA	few	TGTGCCATCAGAGCCGAACTAGCTTACACAGATACGCAGTATTTT	CAIRAELAYTDTQYF
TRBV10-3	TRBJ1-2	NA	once	TGTGCCATCAGTGAGTCGTCAGATGATGGCTACACCTTC	CAISESSDDGYTF
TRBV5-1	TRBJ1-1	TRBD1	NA	TGCGCCAGCAGCTTGCTCGGGACAGAAAACACTGAAGCTTTCTTT	CASSLLGTENTEAFF
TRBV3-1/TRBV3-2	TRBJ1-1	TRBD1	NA	TGTGCCAGCAGCCGAAGGACAGGGGACGCTGAAGCTTTCTTT	CASSRRTGDAEAFF
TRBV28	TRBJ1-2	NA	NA	TGTGCCAGCAGACTTCCAGGACTCTCTGGTGGCTACACCTTC	CASRLPGLSGGYTF
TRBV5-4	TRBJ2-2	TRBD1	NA	TGTGCCAGCAGCAAGGGACAGACGAACACCGGGGAGCTGTTTTTT	CASSKGQTNTGELFF
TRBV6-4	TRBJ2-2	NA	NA	TGTGCCAGCAGTGAGAGCGCAACTTCCGGGGAGCTGTTTTTT	CASSESATSGELFF
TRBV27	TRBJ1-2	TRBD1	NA	TGTGCCAGCAGTTTACACCGGGACAGGGGATATGGCTACACCTTC	CASSLHRDRGYGYTF
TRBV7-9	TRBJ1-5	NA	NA	TGTGCCAGCAGCGGGCCGGGGACCCCCAACGCACCCCAGCATTTT	CASSGPGTPNAPQHF
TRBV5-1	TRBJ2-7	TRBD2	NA	TGCGCCAGCAGCATGAGACTAGCGGGAGACTACGAGCAGTACTTC	CASSMRLAGDYEQYF
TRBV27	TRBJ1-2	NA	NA	TGTGCCAGCAGTTTATCGAGTCCAGGCTATGGCTACACCTTC	CASSLSSPGYGYTF
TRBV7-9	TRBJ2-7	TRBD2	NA	TGTGCCAGCAGCCAATCGGGACTAGCGGTCGACGAGCAGTACTTC	CASSQSGLAVDEQYF
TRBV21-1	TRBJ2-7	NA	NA	TGTGCCAGCAGCCCCCCAGGAGGTTCAAGCTCCTACGAGCAGTACTTC	CASSPPGGSSSYEQYF
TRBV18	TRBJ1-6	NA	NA	TGTGCCAGCTCACCACCTGCCTATAATTCACCCCTCCACTTT	CASSPPAYNSPLHF